This T cell receptor (beta chain) was observed in a study of blood T cell repertoires in COVID-19. The repertoire was sequenced with immunoSEQ multiplex PCR; TCRdb's copy has only in-frame clones and lacks some. The table records about 260,000 clones, 70% to 90% of them present only once. V was shortened by 0 bases and J by 4 bases, with 7 bases between the two germline ends. From germline, CDR1 is LGHDT and CDR2 YNNKEL (reference sequence). This CDR3 spans 14 amino acids. The chain couples TRBV3-1 (or the pseudogene TRBV3-2) to TRBJ1-5; no firm D call. Sequences were obtained from peripheral blood. The TCR comes from a woman between 40 and 55 years old with acute or convalescent COVID-19. CDR3 bases: TGTGCCAGCAGCCAAGATGGAGGGAATCAGCCCCAGCATTTT. Translation: CASSQDGGNQPQHF.